A selection of T cell receptor beta chains follows, all from one sample in a study of human T cells and chemical hapten exposure. TCRdb processed the RACE reads anew with MiXCR; each CDR3 protein has one entry. The table includes 150,000 to 200,000 distinct CDR3 sequences, 24% detected once. The sample here was whole blood, taken in connection with sensitization to the hapten diphenylcyclopropenone (DPC). Receptor source: a woman between 35 and 50 years old with alopecia areata. Some clones in this sample may be carry-over from other donors' samples. CDR3s leave out the opening cysteine and the closing phenylalanine or tryptophan. A D gene is named only where the DNA matches it firmly. A row's size may be missing; if present it is once, few, many or a size class.

CDR3aa: ASSKGRVDSEQF; d_gene: .; abundance: .; v_gene: TRBV5-1
CDR3aa: SAPRDRGYETQY; d_gene: TRBD1; abundance: .; v_gene: TRBV20-1
CDR3aa: ASSSPAAGDSLQY; d_gene: TRBD2; abundance: few; v_gene: TRBV28
CDR3aa: ATSGGVRSGRIHEQY; d_gene: TRBD2; abundance: .; v_gene: TRBV24-1
CDR3aa: ASSWGQGPSYEQY; d_gene: TRBD1; abundance: .; v_gene: TRBV5-1
CDR3aa: ASSSEYLRTPSTDTQY; d_gene: .; abundance: .; v_gene: TRBV5-1
CDR3aa: ASSQRYNSPLH; d_gene: .; abundance: .; v_gene: TRBV27
CDR3aa: ASSLLAGGTHEQY; d_gene: TRBD2; abundance: .; v_gene: TRBV27
CDR3aa: ASSLIGRDTEAF; d_gene: .; abundance: .; v_gene: TRBV5-1
CDR3aa: SVHTIEAF; d_gene: .; abundance: few; v_gene: TRBV29-1
CDR3aa: ATSNVRFSGANVLT; d_gene: .; abundance: few; v_gene: TRBV15
CDR3aa: ASREAGQETQY; d_gene: TRBD2; abundance: many; v_gene: TRBV28
CDR3aa: ASSAGQGLNYGYT; d_gene: TRBD1; abundance: .; v_gene: TRBV9
CDR3aa: ASRPGTGGFSTEAF; d_gene: TRBD1; abundance: .; v_gene: TRBV5-1
CDR3aa: ASAPRENQPQH; d_gene: .; abundance: few; v_gene: TRBV18
CDR3aa: ASSQVIGLAPGELF; d_gene: TRBD2; abundance: few; v_gene: TRBV4-3
CDR3aa: ASSYDRGRIVGETQY; d_gene: TRBD1; abundance: .; v_gene: TRBV6-5
CDR3aa: SARGQGRGNTEAF; d_gene: .; abundance: .; v_gene: TRBV20-1
CDR3aa: ASRPPADEGYEQF; d_gene: .; abundance: once; v_gene: TRBV6-2/TRBV6-3
CDR3aa: ASSLEGAVSQY; d_gene: .; abundance: few; v_gene: TRBV5-1
CDR3aa: ASSATGFNQPQH; d_gene: .; abundance: .; v_gene: TRBV7-9
CDR3aa: SVEGATEAF; d_gene: .; abundance: .; v_gene: TRBV29-1
CDR3aa: ATSTREHWVGQPQH; d_gene: .; abundance: .; v_gene: TRBV15
CDR3aa: ASRWDRATEAF; d_gene: TRBD1; abundance: few; v_gene: TRBV6-6
CDR3aa: ASSPGEGETQY; d_gene: .; abundance: .; v_gene: TRBV12-3/TRBV12-4
CDR3aa: ATNGDTDTQY; d_gene: .; abundance: .; v_gene: TRBV24-1
CDR3aa: ASSQIPGTTEAF; d_gene: .; abundance: .; v_gene: TRBV14
CDR3aa: SAGSAGGMTDTQY; d_gene: TRBD2; abundance: few; v_gene: TRBV20-1
CDR3aa: SVVTSGRWYEQY; d_gene: TRBD2; abundance: .; v_gene: TRBV29-1
CDR3aa: ASSSGTAREQY; d_gene: .; abundance: .; v_gene: TRBV11-2
CDR3aa: ASSTGHTGVQY; d_gene: .; abundance: few; v_gene: TRBV7-3
CDR3aa: ASSLAPPSTNEKLF; d_gene: .; abundance: .; v_gene: TRBV7-8
CDR3aa: AISDPKQGGRAF; d_gene: TRBD1; abundance: .; v_gene: TRBV10-3
CDR3aa: ASSLRGPPYNEQF; d_gene: .; abundance: few; v_gene: TRBV7-3
CDR3aa: ASSTIRRGEQY; d_gene: .; abundance: few; v_gene: TRBV5-6
CDR3aa: ASSPGGGGSYEQY; d_gene: TRBD2; abundance: .; v_gene: TRBV28
CDR3aa: ASSRTRLNTEAF; d_gene: .; abundance: few; v_gene: TRBV5-6
CDR3aa: SARTPSLRAGNEQF; d_gene: .; abundance: .; v_gene: TRBV20-1
CDR3aa: ASMSSTNYGYT; d_gene: .; abundance: few; v_gene: TRBV6-5
CDR3aa: ASSLRRDEQF; d_gene: .; abundance: .; v_gene: TRBV7-9
CDR3aa: ASSVSVAGYT; d_gene: .; abundance: few; v_gene: TRBV6-2/TRBV6-3
CDR3aa: ASSSQGGSTGELF; d_gene: .; abundance: .; v_gene: TRBV5-4
CDR3aa: SVVMTGIDTIY; d_gene: TRBD1; abundance: few; v_gene: TRBV29-1
CDR3aa: AISEGSGDTDTQY; d_gene: .; abundance: .; v_gene: TRBV10-3
CDR3aa: ASAGGMNTEAF; d_gene: TRBD1; abundance: few; v_gene: TRBV28
CDR3aa: SAHPAGQGTEAF; d_gene: .; abundance: many; v_gene: TRBV20-1
CDR3aa: SAPSSGTDEQY; d_gene: TRBD2; abundance: .; v_gene: TRBV20-1
CDR3aa: ASRNGPRDYEQY; d_gene: .; abundance: .; v_gene: TRBV12-3/TRBV12-4
CDR3aa: ASQGVSNEQF; d_gene: .; abundance: few; v_gene: TRBV7-9
CDR3aa: ASSSTTKETQY; d_gene: .; abundance: few; v_gene: TRBV5-1
CDR3aa: AIRASTGELF; d_gene: .; abundance: few; v_gene: TRBV10-3
CDR3aa: SAPSGTATEAF; d_gene: .; abundance: many; v_gene: TRBV20-1
CDR3aa: SALGQAQETQY; d_gene: TRBD1; abundance: .; v_gene: TRBV20-1
CDR3aa: ASSTARDRAGGYT; d_gene: TRBD1; abundance: .; v_gene: TRBV11-2
CDR3aa: ASSYTQGRAGNTIY; d_gene: .; abundance: .; v_gene: TRBV6-5
CDR3aa: ASSFFWTGPNQPQH; d_gene: TRBD1; abundance: .; v_gene: TRBV5-6
CDR3aa: ASSPAAGGSNQPQH; d_gene: .; abundance: few; v_gene: TRBV12-3/TRBV12-4
CDR3aa: SYREGETQY; d_gene: .; abundance: .; v_gene: TRBV29-1